This passage covers 20 T cell receptor beta chains from one sample sequenced in a study of high-grade serous ovarian cancer treatment subgroups (dated by TCRdb to the early 2020s). The library relied on the immunoSEQ multiplex PCR assay. As stored in TCRdb, this immuneACCESS dataset retains in-frame rearrangements with V and J assigned. A fraction of the clones does not appear; measured against another copy, unresolved V genes explain less than half of the discrepancy, and the remainder lacks a known reason. The table for this sample lists approximately 36,000 clones; around three quarters of them were counted only once. Jointly, the top ten make up roughly 3% of the sample. The tumor samples were collected prior to definitive surgery or chemotherapy. The sample consisted of tumor tissue. These TCRs come from a human donor with high-grade serous ovarian cancer.

This rearrangement joins TRBV19 to TRBJ1-1; D unclear. Trimming pared 7 bases from V and 3 bases from J, leaving 6 bases between. Germline CDR1 LNHDA, CDR2 SQIVND (reference sequence). The CDR3 loop spans 11 amino acids. The CDR3 DNA is TGTGCCAGTATTGATTACACTGAAGCTTTCTTT. Translating gives CASIDYTEAFF.

V usage is TRBV7-9 and J usage is TRBJ1-1; TRBD1 aligns across 10 bases. CDR1 is SEHNR, CDR2 FQNEAQ, per germline (reference sequence). Trimming removed 5 bases from V and 6 bases from J; junction bases left unmatched: 12. This CDR3 spans 16 amino acids. The DNA of the CDR3 is TGTGCCAGCAGCCCGACAGGGGGCGACCAGTATCCTGAAGCTTTCTTT. Protein sequence: CASSPTGGDQYPEAFF.

The chain carries TRBV5-7 and TRBJ2-1, with no clear D. Being an ORF, TRBV5-7 has a function that is uncertain. The CDR3 is made up of 16 amino acids. With 2 bases removed from V and 5 bases from J, the gap between germline ends came to 17 bases. Here the CDR3 reads CASSFGPERLNNEQFF. CDR3 sequence (DNA): TGTGCCAGCAGCTTTGGGCCCGAAAGACTTAACAATGAGCAGTTCTTC.

The chain carries TRBV15 and TRBJ1-4; D may be TRBD1 (5 bases). V shed 2 bases and J shed 8 bases, with 18 bases lying between them. Germline V gene data show CDR1 as LNHNV and CDR2 as YYDKDF (reference sequence). The CDR3 runs to 16 residues. This CDR3 is CATSRLPGRMEEKLFF. In DNA, the CDR3 is TGTGCCACCAGCAGACTTCCAGGGAGAATGGAAGAAAAACTGTTTTTT.

This chain uses TRBV19 with TRBJ2-7, with 7 bases fitting TRBD1. V shed 7 bases, J shed 3 bases, and the junction held 3 bases outside the gene matches. Germline V gene lookup returns CDR1 LNHDA and CDR2 SQIVND (reference sequence). This CDR3 region has 12 residues. DNA for the CDR3: TGTGCCAGTACCGGGACAGTCTACGAGCAGTACTTC. Its protein is CASTGTVYEQYF.

The rearrangement links TRBV5-6 to TRBJ2-6, with 7 bases matching TRBD1. Per the germline V gene, CDR1 is SGHDT and CDR2 is YYEEEE. The ends lost 3 bases at V and 0 bases at J; junction bases unmatched: 12. This CDR3 is built from 19 residues. The CDR3 nucleotides read TGTGCCAGCAGCTGCCCCGGACAGGTCGGTATCTCTGGGGCCAACGTCCTGACTTTC. Translated: CASSCPGQVGISGANVLTF.

This chain links TRBV4-1 with TRBJ2-5; D is uncertain. The germline V gene has CDR1 MGHRA and CDR2 YSYEKL. The CDR3 extends over 15 amino acids. V was clipped by 4 bases and J by 1 base, with 13 bases between them. This chain's CDR3 is CASSLADGSQETQYF. DNA for the CDR3: TGCGCCAGCAGCCTCGCCGATGGTTCCCAAGAGACCCAGTACTTC.

The V gene is TRBV28, the J gene TRBJ1-2, with D possibly TRBD1 on 6 matching bases. Germline loops: CDR1 MDHEN, CDR2 SYDVKM. This CDR3 is built from 13 residues. Trimming left V 7 bases short and J 5 bases short, with 14 bases between. The CDR3: CASKAGGPYGYTF. CDR3 sequence (DNA): TGTGCCAGCAAAGCCGGGGGGCCTTATGGCTACACCTTC.

The rearrangement uses TRBV25-1 and TRBJ1-1; 7 bases are shared with TRBD1. CDR1 MGHDK and CDR2 SYGVNS come from the germline V gene. After removal of 5 bases from V and 1 base from J, the junction contained 7 bases not matched to a gene. CDR3 length equals 15 residues. DNA for the CDR3: TGTGCCAGCAGTACCTTACAGGGGTGGAACACTGAAGCTTTCTTT. Protein product: CASSTLQGWNTEAFF.

The chain is built from TRBV29-1 and TRBJ2-3; 12 bases fit TRBD1. V gave up 6 bases and J gave up 3 bases; unmatched junction bases: 4. The CDR3 consists of 14 residues. Germline CDR1 SQVTM, CDR2 ANQGSEA. The CDR3 region is CSVGQGAGTDTQYF. CDR3 sequence (DNA): TGCAGCGTGGGACAGGGGGCGGGAACAGATACGCAGTATTTT.

V is TRBV28 and J is TRBJ1-2; D remains unclear. The germline gives CDR1 MDHEN, CDR2 SYDVKM. The CDR3 consists of 14 residues. V was clipped by 5 bases and J by 4 bases, with 14 bases between them. DNA of the CDR3: TGTGCCAGCAGTATCTCGACACCAACCTATGGCTACACCTTC. It yields the protein CASSISTPTYGYTF.

The chain employs TRBV7-2 and TRBJ1-5; D not certain. V lost 3 bases and J 4 bases, leaving 7 bases between the germline ends. Germline loops: CDR1 SGHTA, CDR2 FQGNSA. The CDR3 is 13 amino acids. CDR3 bases: TGTGCCAGCAGCTTTCAGTATAATCAGCCCCAGCATTTT. This sequence encodes CASSFQYNQPQHF. The full variable domain, rest sourced from reference TRBV7-2 and TRBJ1-5, is GAGVSQSPSNKVTEKGKDVELRCDPISGHTALYWYRQSLGQGLEFLIYFQGNSAPDKSGLPSDRFSAERTGGSVSTLTIQRTQQEDSAVYLCASSFQYNQPQHFGDGTRLSIL.

The rearrangement uses TRBV27 and TRBJ1-2, with unresolved D. Germline values: CDR1 MNHEY, CDR2 SMNVEV (reference sequence). This CDR3 region has 12 residues. Trimming pared 6 bases from V and 6 bases from J, leaving 11 bases between. CDR3 sequence: CASSLGKDGYTF. DNA for the CDR3: TGTGCCAGCAGCTTAGGAAAAGATGGCTACACCTTC.

The chain combines TRBV11-2 with TRBJ2-5; no firm D call. Germline loops: CDR1 SGHAT, CDR2 FQNNGV. Trimming shortened V by 5 bases and J by 7 bases, and 11 bases separated the two germline ends. This CDR3 is built from 12 residues. CDR3 sequence (DNA): TGTGCCAGCAGCCTCACCCCGGGGACCCAGTACTTC. Translating it yields CASSLTPGTQYF. Looking up the rest from reference TRBV11-2 and TRBJ2-5 gives the full variable domain: EAGVAQSPRYKIIEKRQSVAFWCNPISGHATLYWYQQILGQGPKLLIQFQNNGVVDDSQLPKDRFSAERLKGVDSTLKIQPAKLEDSAVYLCASSLTPGTQYFGPGTRLLVL.

The rearrangement links TRBV6-5 to TRBJ2-7; D is perhaps TRBD1 (5 bases). The CDR3 has 16 amino acids. In germline, CDR1 is MNHEY, CDR2 SVGAGI. Trimming stripped 2 bases from V and 3 bases from J, with 17 bases between. This CDR3 is CASSYVRPGPSYEQYF. CDR3 DNA: TGTGCCAGCAGTTACGTTAGGCCAGGGCCTAGCTACGAGCAGTACTTC.

This chain joins TRBV7-9 and TRBJ1-1; tentatively, D is TRBD1 (6 bases). The ends were cut back, 0 bases at V and 11 bases at J, with 22 bases in the middle. Germline CDR1 SEHNR, CDR2 FQNEAQ (reference sequence). This CDR3 comprises 16 residues. In DNA form, the CDR3 reads TGTGCCAGCAGCTTAGCGCCCGTGACAGGCAAGTTCGCCGCTTTCTTT. Translated: CASSLAPVTGKFAAFF.

The CDR3 is CASSSRVSLTEAFF. The DNA of the CDR3 is TGTGCCAGCAGTTCGCGGGTCTCCCTGACTGAAGCTTTCTTT. This chain connects TRBV28 to TRBJ1-1; D not certain. Germline V lookup: CDR1 MDHEN, CDR2 SYDVKM. CDR3 length: 14 residues. V was pared by 4 bases and J by 5 bases, with 14 bases between.

The V gene is TRBV10-3, the J gene TRBJ2-1; D is perhaps TRBD2 (6 bases). Germline values: CDR1 ENHRY, CDR2 SYGVKD. This CDR3 is built from 16 residues. V gave up 5 bases and J gave up 5 bases, with 19 bases separating them. In DNA, the CDR3 is TGTGCCATCAGTCGGGACTCCTTTTCGGGCCACAATGAGCAGTTCTTC. As protein: CAISRDSFSGHNEQFF.

This clone was seen a handful of times. The rearrangement joins TRBV2 to TRBJ2-7; no reliable D call. This CDR3 region has 11 residues. Per the germline V gene, CDR1 is SNHLY and CDR2 is FYNNEI. The V gene lost 8 bases and the J gene lost 7 bases, with 12 bases spanning the gap. The CDR3 nucleotides read TGTGCCAGCGCCTTTCTCGGGGAGCAGTACTTC. Protein: CASAFLGEQYF.

This chain uses TRBV11-2 with TRBJ2-1; D is possibly TRBD2 (6 bases). The CDR3 spans 15 residues. Germline V gene lookup returns CDR1 SGHAT and CDR2 FQNNGV. Trimming left V 1 base short and J 9 bases short, with 16 bases between. The CDR3 nucleotides read TGTGCCAGCAGCTTAGGGACTAAGACCCCCAGTGAGCAGTTCTTC. Translated, it gives CASSLGTKTPSEQFF.